One sample yielded the 5 T cell receptor beta chains listed below, sequenced in a study of blood T cell repertoires in COVID-19. Profiled with immunoSEQ multiplex PCR; TCRdb holds only in-frame clones, not every one. The sample lists under 250,000 clones, approximately 86% occurring once. Material for sequencing was peripheral blood. These receptors all stem from a woman aged 70-85 years with active or convalescent COVID-19.

Written as DNA, the CDR3 is TGTGCCAGCAGCCAAAGCCGGGGACAGGGGAATTCACCCCTCCACTTT. This codes for CASSQSRGQGNSPLHF. V and J are TRBV3-1 (or the pseudogene TRBV3-2) and TRBJ1-6; 10 bases are a match to TRBD1. CDR1 and CDR2 (germline): LGHDT, YNNKEL (reference sequence). This CDR3 is 16 amino acids long. The V segment lost 2 bases and the J segment 7 bases; nucleotides outside the gene matches: 5.

This CDR3 reads CASSGGTGQFF. The DNA of the CDR3 is TGTGCCAGCAGTGGCGGTACGGGGCAGTTCTTC. This rearrangement joins TRBV6-2 or TRBV6-3 to TRBJ2-1; D not resolved. V lost 5 bases to trimming and J lost 12 bases, with 11 bases between them. Per the germline V gene, CDR1 is MNHEY and CDR2 is SVGEGT. The CDR3 spans 11 residues.

The chain uses TRBV27 and TRBJ1-1, with D possibly being TRBD1 (5 bases). CDR1 and CDR2 (germline): MNHEY, SMNVEV (reference sequence). This CDR3 has 14 amino acids. V was trimmed by 3 bases and J by 3 bases, leaving 11 bases between them. The CDR3 here is CASSFAGLDTEAFF. CDR3 bases: TGTGCCAGCAGTTTTGCAGGGTTGGACACTGAAGCTTTCTTT.

V is TRBV6-5 and J is TRBJ1-6, with D maybe TRBD1 (6 bases). Trimming took off 11 bases at V and 6 bases at J, with 17 bases between the two ends. The CDR3 is 14 amino acids. Germline CDR1 reads MNHEY; CDR2 reads SVGAGI. CDR3 in DNA: TGTGCCTGCTTACCGGGACATCGTAATTCACCCCTCCACTTT. Translation: CACLPGHRNSPLHF.

The chain recombines TRBV9 with TRBJ2-1; D is uncertain. From germline, CDR1 is SGDLS and CDR2 YYNGEE. This CDR3 is built from 13 residues. Trimming removed 0 bases at V and 7 bases at J, with 8 bases between. As DNA, the CDR3 is TGTGCCAGCAGCGTAGGACTCGGGAATGAGCAGTTCTTC. Protein sequence: CASSVGLGNEQFF.